This T cell receptor beta chain was identified in a study of blood T cells in healthy people across ages. The CDR3 length is 13 residues. CDR1 and CDR2 from the germline V gene are DFQATT and SNEGSKA (reference sequence). The V end lost 4 bases, the J end lost 6 bases, and 13 bases lay between the germline ends. Alongside a J-beta primer mix, a sample-barcoded 5' primer served in a second PCR lasting roughly 6 to 11 cycles. TCRdb recomputed calls from the 5' RACE reads with MiXCR, one row per CDR3 protein. The table includes about 780,000 distinct CDR3 sequences, 35% to 60% detected once. The chain uses TRBV20-1 and TRBJ2-1, with TRBD2 as a possible D gene (7 bases). This clonotype originated in a man aged 80 or over in good health. What was sequenced was blood. This CDR3 is CSATHRGANEQFF. The CDR3 nucleotides are TGCAGTGCTACTCATCGGGGGGCCAATGAGCAGTTCTTC.